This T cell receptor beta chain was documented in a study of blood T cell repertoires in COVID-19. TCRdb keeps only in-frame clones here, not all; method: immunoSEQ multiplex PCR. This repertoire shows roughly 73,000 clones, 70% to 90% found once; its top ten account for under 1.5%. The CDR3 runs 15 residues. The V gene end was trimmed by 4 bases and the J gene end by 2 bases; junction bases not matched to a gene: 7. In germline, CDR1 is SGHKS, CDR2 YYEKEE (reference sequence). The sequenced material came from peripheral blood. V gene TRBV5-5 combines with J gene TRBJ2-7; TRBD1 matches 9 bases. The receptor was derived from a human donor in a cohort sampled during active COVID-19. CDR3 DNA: TGTGCCAGCAGCCCGACCGGGACAGGGACCTACGAGCAGTACTTC. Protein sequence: CASSPTGTGTYEQYF.